Below, 6 T cell receptor beta chains from the same sample are listed, as sequenced in a study of monozygotic twins with inflammatory bowel disease. TCRdb reprocessed the 5' RACE reads and keeps a single row for each CDR3 protein, giving no DNA. With more than 110,000 distinct CDR3 sequences in the sample, the ten largest clones hold 1.2%. The specimen was blood. The receptors originated from a human donor with ulcerative colitis or Crohn's disease, or a healthy co-twin of an affected twin (not recorded which).

The chain carries TRBV3-1 and TRBJ2-5; TCRdb lists TRBD1, though no DNA is available to test this call. The CDR3 runs 13 residues. The germline CDR1 and CDR2 sequences are LGHDT and YNNKEL (reference sequence). The CDR3 region is CASSQGTGGTQYF.

V is TRBV7-2 and J is TRBJ2-1. CDR3 length equals 17 residues. Germline values: CDR1 SGHTA, CDR2 FQGNSA. This CDR3 reads CASSLPRGPSSYNEQFF.

The V and J genes are TRBV5-8 and TRBJ1-2. CDR1 and CDR2 (germline): SGHTS, YDEGEE. The CDR3 length is 13 residues. The CDR3: CASSGPENHGYTF.

The CDR3 protein is CATSPFGGGTDTQYF. The chain carries TRBV15 and TRBJ2-3; TCRdb picks TRBD2, but there is no DNA to check that call. From germline, CDR1 is LNHNV and CDR2 YYDKDF (reference sequence). CDR3 length equals 15 residues.

The chain recombines TRBV3-1 with TRBJ2-1; TCRdb proposes TRBD2, but this gene call is untestable without DNA. The CDR3 sequence is 15 residues long. Germline CDR1 is LGHDT and CDR2 is YNNKEL (reference sequence). CDR3 sequence reads: CASRLLAGGLNEQFF.

V gene TRBV7-3 combines with J gene TRBJ2-7; TCRdb's D call of TRBD2 is untestable without DNA. CDR3 length: 12 residues. Germline V gene lookup returns CDR1 SGHTA and CDR2 FQGTGA. The CDR3 sequence is CASSLMPGPLHF. Variable domain in full (rest from reference TRBV7-3 and TRBJ2-7): GAGVSQTPSNKVTEKGKYVELRCDPISGHTALYWYRQSLGQGPEFLIYFQGTGAADDSGLPNDRFFAVRPEGSVSTLKIQRTERGDSAVYLCASSLMPGPLHFGPGTRLTVT.